This T cell receptor (beta chain) was sequenced for a study of identifying expanded T cells in peripheral blood. Regarding the study as a whole: Around 1.2 clones differed between technical replicates, versus 16.4 and 19 over time. Across healthy donors, higher total template counts meant significantly greater approximately two-week count variance.

TCRdb's table, derived via immunoSEQ multiplex PCR, lists solely in-frame clones and lacks some. The sample holds about 100,000 clones, over 70% seen once. The germline V gene has CDR1 SGHVS and CDR2 FNYEAQ. The V end lost 1 base, the J end lost 8 bases, and 12 bases lay between the germline ends. This CDR3 has 14 amino acids. Concerning this clone: Its antigen is not identified.

This chain connects TRBV7-6 to TRBJ2-1, with D perhaps matching TRBD1 (6 bases). The TCR comes from a person aged 18 to 70 in good health. Sequencing input: blood. CDR3 in DNA: TGTGCCAGCAGCTTAGGAGGGGGTCGGGATGAGCAGTTCTTC. Its protein product is CASSLGGGRDEQFF.